This T cell receptor beta chain was identified in a study of T-cell reconstitution after alpha-beta-depleted transplantation in children. This clonotype has just a few counts. Its antigen is unidentified. TCRbeta library preparation incorporated unique molecular identifiers. In TCRdb, the PCR reads were re-called with MiXCR into one record per CDR3 protein. The sample contains over 120,000 distinct CDR3 sequences, around 8.8% of which appear only once. Whole-study findings and limits: Reports say that about two months after transplant, the alpha-beta T cells came out of several hundred graft clones that had expanded. Surviving thymic progenitors and recipient T cells were the source of high TCRbeta diversity at day 60 in some patients. Hyperexpanded clones declined; after one year, newly produced T cells mostly supplied diversity.

V lost 8 bases, J lost 3 bases, and 17 bases lay in between. CDR3 length: 15 amino acids. Germline CDR1 MDHEN, CDR2 SYDVKM. V is TRBV28 and J is TRBJ2-1; D is possibly TRBD2 (6 bases). The specimen was PBMCs, mostly from graft donor cells, collected 180 days after TCRalphabeta/CD19-depleted stem cell transplant. This sequence originates from a female patient between 2 and 15 years old who had a stem cell transplant for congenital amegakaryocytic thrombocytopenia, so the T cells may come from the graft donor. CDR3: CASSTRTIHYNEQFF. In DNA form, the CDR3 reads TGTGCCAGCTCCACCAGGACTATTCACTACAATGAGCAGTTCTTC.